The present T cell receptor (beta chain) was sequenced within a study of T cell changes during pregnancy in multiple sclerosis (dated by TCRdb to the late 2010s). Context from the whole study: Changes in the T cell repertoire over the course of pregnancy were examined in this study in women with multiple sclerosis.

Library generation was performed with the immunoSEQ multiplex PCR assay. This is the immuneACCESS table as TCRdb keeps it, with only in-frame sequences that have V and J called. A part of the clones is gone; compared with another copy, unresolved V genes explain less than half, and the rest is unexplained. The sample table contains about 41,000 clones; only one count was recorded for roughly nine tenths of them. The ten largest clones represent 6.5% to 7.5% of the sample. Note on this clone: Its antigen remains unidentified. No base qualities exist here, and no much larger clone lies one base off it.

Trimming takes 4 bases from V and 0 bases from J, and the germline ends sit 16 bases apart. Reading the germline V gene (reference sequence) gives CDR1 SEHNR and CDR2 FQNEAQ. The CDR3 contains 16 residues, cysteine and phenylalanine counted. The DNA shown is the 48-base CDR3, in frame from base 1. The sequenced sample was CD8+ T cells from peripheral blood mononuclear cells, obtained in the third trimester of pregnancy. This sequence originates from a female donor with multiple sclerosis, enrolled in a pregnancy study. The sequence joins TRBV7-9 to TRBJ2-7; perhaps TRBD1 is the D gene, with 5 bases matching. The CDR3 region reads CASSSQSGHNSYEQYF. The DNA sequence is as follows: TGTGCCAGCAGCTCCCAGTCCGGACATAACTCCTACGAGCAGTACTTC. Where the CDR3 stops, the reference TRBV7-9 and TRBJ2-7 genes take over; the full variable domain is DTGVSQNPRHKITKRGQNVTFRCDPISEHNRLYWYRQTLGQGPEFLTYFQNEAQLEKSRLLSDRFSAERPKGSFSTLEIQRTEQGDSAMYLCASSSQSGHNSYEQYFGPGTRLTVT.